The 3 T cell receptor beta chains below come from one sample, sequenced in a study of OX40 agonist ivuxolimab in advanced cancers. Measured with immunoSEQ multiplex PCR; TCRdb has only the in-frame clones, and not every one. The sample contains approximately 74,000 clones, approximately 90% of which appear only once. The input for sequencing was CD4+ or CD8+ T cells sorted from blood, taken in a trial of the OX40 agonist ivuxolimab. The receptors were gathered from an adult with an advanced solid tumor such as melanoma, head and neck, liver or kidney cancer.

This chain joins TRBV19 and TRBJ2-2; D uncertain. The CDR3 has 13 amino acids. Germline V lookup: CDR1 LNHDA, CDR2 SQIVND (reference sequence). Deletions cut 3 bases from V and 4 bases from J, with 6 bases between. Here the CDR3 reads CASSILFTGELFF. In nucleotides, the CDR3 is TGTGCCAGTAGTATTTTGTTCACCGGGGAGCTGTTTTTT.

The chain couples TRBV2 to TRBJ2-7; no clear D. The germline gives CDR1 SNHLY, CDR2 FYNNEI. The ends were cut back, 2 bases at V and 1 base at J, with 3 bases in the middle. This CDR3 region has 12 residues. In DNA, the CDR3 is TGTGCCAGCAGTGAACTGTCCTACGAGCAGTACTTC. Its translation is CASSELSYEQYF.

This rearrangement joins TRBV27 to TRBJ1-5, with D possibly matching TRBD1 (5 bases). V was pared by 4 bases and J by 0 bases, with 13 bases between. The CDR3 runs to 16 residues. Per germline, CDR1 MNHEY and CDR2 SMNVEV (reference sequence). CDR3 sequence reads: CASSSLATDSNQPQHF. CDR3 in DNA: TGTGCCAGCAGTTCCCTGGCGACAGATAGCAATCAGCCCCAGCATTTT.